These T cell receptor beta chains were read from a single sample in a study of blood T cell repertoires in COVID-19. Data came from immunoSEQ multiplex PCR; TCRdb stores just in-frame clones and leaves some out. The sample carries 350,000 or so clones, roughly 90% recorded once. The sequencing sample was made of PBMCs or T cells enriched from blood (not recorded which). These TCRs come from a woman aged 25 to 45 who had been exposed to COVID-19. The CDR3 runs from the conserved cysteine through the conserved F or W. The D gene is left open where the match is weak.

J gene	V gene	D gene	CDR3 DNA	CDR3 protein
TRBJ2-5	TRBV2	TRBD2	TGTGCCAGCAGTGAAGTAAAGGCTAGCGGGAGCCCTACCCAAGAGACCCAGTACTTC	CASSEVKASGSPTQETQYF
TRBJ2-2	TRBV12-3/TRBV12-4	TRBD1	TGTGCCAGTCGACAGGGAAACACCGGGGAGCTGTTTTTT	CASRQGNTGELFF
TRBJ2-2	TRBV14	TRBD2	TGTGCCAGCAGCCGACTCCGGGACTACGCGGGGGGCGGGGAGCTGTTTTTT	CASSRLRDYAGGGELFF
TRBJ2-5	TRBV7-9	.	TGTGCCAGCAGCTTAGCAGATCCGCCCGGGGAGACCCAGTACTTC	CASSLADPPGETQYF
TRBJ2-7	TRBV6-5	TRBD1	TGTGCCAGCAGTTACGGGACAGGGGAGCAGTACTTC	CASSYGTGEQYF
TRBJ1-5	TRBV12-3/TRBV12-4	.	TGTGCCAGCAGTTCCGAGGGGCCCCAGCATTTT	CASSSEGPQHF
TRBJ2-5	TRBV27	TRBD1	TGTGCCAGCAGCCGACAGGGGGAAGAGACCCAGTACTTC	CASSRQGEETQYF
TRBJ1-1	TRBV11-2	.	TGTGCCAGCAGCTTAGGTCAGGGAGGTTGGACTGAAGCTTTCTTT	CASSLGQGGWTEAFF
TRBJ2-1	TRBV7-3	.	TGTGCCAGCAGCCTGACACCGAGCTCCTACAATGAGCAGTTCTTC	CASSLTPSSYNEQFF
TRBJ1-5	TRBV6-2/TRBV6-3	.	TGTGCCAGCAGTTATAGGCAGGGAACTCAGCCCCAGCATTTT	CASSYRQGTQPQHF
TRBJ2-2	TRBV5-5	.	TGTGCCAGCAGCTTGGAGGGAGGACTGAACACCGGGGAGCTGTTTTTT	CASSLEGGLNTGELFF
TRBJ1-5	TRBV7-9	.	TGTGCCAGCAGCTTAGCAGCGGAGGGGGGGCAGCCCCAGCATTTT	CASSLAAEGGQPQHF
TRBJ1-6	TRBV3-1/TRBV3-2	.	TGTGCCAGCAGCCGCACAGGCGGTAATTCACCCCTCCACTTT	CASSRTGGNSPLHF
TRBJ1-2	TRBV10-2	TRBD1	TGCGCCAGCAATGACCCCCTAATCCCGGGACAGGAAGGCTACACCTTC	CASNDPLIPGQEGYTF
TRBJ1-5	TRBV2	TRBD1	TGTGCCAGCAGTGAATGGACAGGGGAGGATCAGCCCCAGCATTTT	CASSEWTGEDQPQHF
TRBJ2-5	TRBV7-9	TRBD2	TGTGCCAGCAGCTTAGCGAGGGGCGGGAGCCCCCAAGAGACCCAGTACTTC	CASSLARGGSPQETQYF